The present entry profiles one T cell receptor beta chain with its context. No cognate antigen has been identified for it. Base qualities are missing; no much larger clone stands one base away. This entry belongs to a study of cytotoxic CD8 clonotypes in ibrutinib-treated CLL (dated by TCRdb to about 2021). Background on the whole study: In this cohort, some 14 patients were treatment-naive and fewer than 13 were relapsed/refractory, while roughly 17 had unmutated IGHV. Every remission and progressive disease sample was obtained while ibrutinib was still being received by the patients. Of the 85 to 95 participants in the trial, about 25 had longitudinal samples available. On average, each sample yielded about 250,000 productive templates and around 100,000 productive rearrangements. Responses were partial in approximately 24 patients and complete in 2; after median approximately 69 months follow-up, about 14 stayed in remission and roughly twelve progressed. Response samples were obtained after a median of approximately twelve months of treatment, with a range of about 6 to 36 months. Cryopreserved peripheral blood mononuclear cells were obtained prior to treatment, at the time of response, and at either disease progression or sustained remission. Results the study describes overall, beyond this receptor: Public clonotypes were rare and either contracted or stayed stable during treatment, and the rise in clonality at ibrutinib response reflected the expansion of private clonotypes. Sampling times were not matched between patients in sustained remission and patients whose disease was progressing, and lymph node repertoires were not examined. At baseline, clonality was higher than in age-matched healthy donors and showed a strong correlation with circulating CD8+ T-cell counts. Clonality rose at ibrutinib response, remained stable during sustained remission, and dropped back toward baseline at progression.

The CDR3 runs 13 amino acids, cysteine and phenylalanine included. This entry keeps only the CDR3 DNA: 39 bases, framed from base 1. From a lookup of the germline V gene, CDR1 and CDR2 are MNHNS and SASEGT. V is pared back by 3 bases and J by 6 bases, with 11 bases lying between the germline termini. Reading the label with the study, this specimen's time point is: about 11 months on ibrutinib. For TCR beta library preparation, approximately 2 micrograms of genomic DNA were extracted from the cryopreserved PBMCs. Longitudinal blood samples from CLL patients on ibrutinib monotherapy were analyzed using high-throughput TCR beta sequencing. The patients were enrolled in a single-center, open-label phase 2 trial of ibrutinib monotherapy. Each clonotype received, on average, 10x coverage in deep resolution sequencing performed on a MiSeq, where the target depth lay between 1 in 1 million and 1 in 200,000 T cells. TCR beta libraries were generated with the immunoSEQ hsTCRB Kit. Per the original workflow: ImmunoSEQ Data Assistant and ImmunoSEQ Analyzer were used for data analysis, and V, D and J genes were assigned according to IMGT definitions. Clonality, which ranges from 0 to 1, was calculated by subtracting the normalized Shannon entropy of productive rearrangement frequencies from one. Only overrepresented clonotypes making up at least 0.05% of the repertoire of each patient were included in the public clonotype analysis. About 13 age-matched healthy donor repertoires from immuneACCESS were used as controls for clonality. TCRdb took over this immuneACCESS table, retaining in-frame rearrangements with V and J assigned. Such tables are incomplete; in checked studies, under half of the missing clones stem from an unresolved V gene, and the remainder is unexplained. V, J and clone size are taken as reported in that table, and D and trimming were inferred from the DNA itself. The sample table contains about 70,000 clones; only one count was recorded for around nine tenths of them. The leading ten clones occupy around 3.1% of the sample.

The rearranged segments are TRBV6-1 and TRBJ1-1; a confident D gene designation cannot be given. The TCR comes from a human donor with chronic lymphocytic leukemia. The sequenced sample was PBMCs, obtained after 12 months of ibrutinib treatment. The nucleotides are TGTGCCAGCAGTGAGTCCCAGAGGGCTGAAGCTTTCTTT. The translation is CASSESQRAEAFF.